What follows are 7 T cell receptor beta chains derived from one specimen sequenced in a study of CD8 T cells in Susac syndrome. RNA amounts of roughly 0.45 to 1 ug underwent reverse transcription with random hexamers. From the immunoSEQ multiplex PCR reads, TCRdb called clonotypes with MiXCR, one entry per CDR3 protein. Of 180,000 or so distinct CDR3 sequences detected, around 95% appear once; the ten largest clones hold roughly 0.13%. The sequenced material came from CD4+ T cells from PBMCs. The receptor set was obtained from a human donor in good health.

V gene TRBV9 combines with J gene TRBJ2-7; maybe TRBD2 (6 bases). The CDR3 length is 12 residues. Germline V gene lookup returns CDR1 SGDLS and CDR2 YYNGEE. V was clipped by 4 bases and J by 6 bases, with 11 bases between them. The CDR3 sequence: CASSPGDGEQYF. CDR3 coding DNA: TGTGCCAGCAGCCCGGGGGACGGCGAGCAGTACTTC.

This clonotype was recorded only once. V is TRBV6-5 and J is TRBJ2-3; 9 bases align to TRBD1. The germline V gene has CDR1 MNHEY and CDR2 SVGAGI. The CDR3 length is 15 residues. V shed 6 bases, J shed 3 bases, and the junction held 7 bases outside the gene matches. CDR3 sequence reads: CASRLTGQGTDTQYF. CDR3 coding DNA: TGTGCCAGCAGACTGACGGGACAGGGAACAGATACGCAGTATTTT.

This sequence joins TRBV27 and TRBJ2-5; possibly TRBD1 for D (6 bases). CDR1 and CDR2 from the germline V gene are MNHEY and SMNVEV (reference sequence). V dropped 7 bases and J dropped 6 bases, with 15 bases sitting between them. The CDR3 is 13 amino acids. The chain's CDR3 is CASTAPTGQTQYF. For the CDR3, the DNA is TGTGCCAGCACGGCCCCCACAGGGCAGACCCAGTACTTC.

This rearrangement joins TRBV15 to TRBJ1-6, with 9 bases that match TRBD1. Germline V gene lookup returns CDR1 LNHNV and CDR2 YYDKDF (reference sequence). V dropped 4 bases and J dropped 9; count of bases not matched to a gene: 7. This CDR3 has 15 amino acids. The CDR3 region is CATSTRQGGGSPLHF. The CDR3 region has the DNA TGTGCCACCAGCACAAGACAGGGGGGTGGTTCACCCCTCCACTTT.

The chain couples TRBV15 to TRBJ1-5; D is unclear. The germline CDR1 and CDR2 sequences are LNHNV and YYDKDF (reference sequence). The CDR3 covers 15 residues. Trimming left V 0 bases short and J 3 bases short, with 9 bases between. For the CDR3, the DNA is TGTGCCACCAGCAGAGATAAGGGCTACAATCAGCCCCAGCATTTT. Translated: CATSRDKGYNQPQHF.

V and J are TRBV11-1 and TRBJ2-7; D is ambiguous. The CDR3 has 15 residues. Deletions cut 3 bases from V and 2 bases from J, with 14 bases between. Germline lookup yields CDR1 SGHAT and CDR2 FQDESV (reference sequence). CDR3 loop: CASSLTGGRTYEQYF. The CDR3 DNA is TGTGCCAGCAGCTTGACGGGCGGACGGACCTACGAGCAGTACTTC. The whole variable domain, filled in from reference TRBV11-1 and TRBJ2-7, reads EAEVAQSPRYKITEKSQAVAFWCDPISGHATLYWYRQILGQGPELLVQFQDESVVDDSQLPKDRFSAERLKGVDSTLKIQPAELGDSAMYLCASSLTGGRTYEQYFGPGTRLTVT.

This chain connects TRBV29-1 to TRBJ2-7; D tentatively fits TRBD1 or TRBD2 (5 bases each). This CDR3 contains 12 residues. The V end lost 7 bases, the J end lost 2 bases, and 12 bases lay between the germline ends. Looked up from germline, CDR1 is SQVTM and CDR2 is ANQGSEA. CDR3 bases: TGCAGCGGACGGGACGGGACCTACGAGCAGTACTTC. It is translated as CSGRDGTYEQYF.